This T cell receptor (beta chain) is drawn from a study of patients and donors after allogeneic stem cell transplantation. The CDR3 consists of 15 residues. Germline V gene sequence: CDR1 SGHDT, CDR2 YYEEEE. Deletions cut 2 bases from V and 9 bases from J, with 18 bases between. Via MiXCR, TCRdb re-called the RT-PCR reads, giving one row per CDR3 protein. The sample carries about a million distinct CDR3 sequences, approximately 19% recorded once. The chain employs TRBV5-6 and TRBJ2-1; tentatively, D is TRBD1 or TRBD2 (6 bases each). The clonotype comes from a human donor who was either an allogeneic HSCT recipient or a stem cell or donor lymphocyte infusion donor (not recorded which). It is not recorded whose cells these are; they may come from a transplant donor. Sample: blood, either unsorted or a sorted T cell fraction (not recorded which). In DNA form, the CDR3 reads TGTGCCAGCAGCTTATTCCGGGGGCGGGATACTGAGCAGTTCTTC. It yields the protein CASSLFRGRDTEQFF.